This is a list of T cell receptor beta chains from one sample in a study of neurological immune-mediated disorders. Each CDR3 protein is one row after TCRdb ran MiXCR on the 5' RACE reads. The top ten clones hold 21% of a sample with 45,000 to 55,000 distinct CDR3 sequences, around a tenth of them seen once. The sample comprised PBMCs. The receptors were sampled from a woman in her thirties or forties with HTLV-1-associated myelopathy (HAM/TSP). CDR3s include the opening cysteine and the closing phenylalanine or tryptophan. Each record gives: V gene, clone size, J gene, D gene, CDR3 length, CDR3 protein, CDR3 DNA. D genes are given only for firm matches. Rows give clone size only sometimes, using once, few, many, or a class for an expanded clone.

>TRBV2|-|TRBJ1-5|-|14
CASSELKGYQPQHF
TGTGCCAGCAGTGAACTGAAGGGCTATCAGCCCCAGCATTTT
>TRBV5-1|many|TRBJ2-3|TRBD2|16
CASSHLTSGSTDTQYF
TGCGCCAGCAGCCACCTGACTAGCGGGAGCACAGATACGCAGTATTTT
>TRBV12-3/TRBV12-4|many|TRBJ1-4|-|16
CASSHPGGDNNEKLFF
TGTGCCAGCAGCCATCCGGGGGGTGATAATAATGAAAAACTGTTTTTT
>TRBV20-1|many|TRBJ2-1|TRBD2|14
CSARTSGAHNEQFF
TGCAGTGCTCGGACTAGCGGGGCCCACAATGAGCAGTTCTTC
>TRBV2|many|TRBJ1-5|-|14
CASTAANSNQPQHF
TGTGCCAGCACGGCGGCAAATAGCAATCAGCCCCAGCATTTT
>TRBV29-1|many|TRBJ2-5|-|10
CSVGLETQYF
TGCAGCGTTGGTCTAGAGACCCAGTACTTC
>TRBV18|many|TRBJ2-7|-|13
CASSRSGAYEQYF
TGTGCCAGCTCACGATCAGGGGCCTACGAGCAGTACTTC
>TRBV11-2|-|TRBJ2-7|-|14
CASSLDRLSWGQYF
TGTGCCAGCAGCTTAGATCGACTGTCTTGGGGGCAGTACTTC
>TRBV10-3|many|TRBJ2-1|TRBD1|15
CAISGTGGQYNEQFF
TGTGCCATCAGTGGGACAGGGGGCCAGTACAATGAGCAGTTCTTC
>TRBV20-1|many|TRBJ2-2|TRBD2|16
CSARDASGGYTGELFF
TGCAGTGCTAGAGATGCTAGCGGGGGATACACCGGGGAGCTGTTTTTT
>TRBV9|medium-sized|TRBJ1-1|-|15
CASSVAGGSNTEAFF
TGTGCCAGCAGCGTAGCGGGGGGAAGTAACACTGAAGCTTTCTTT
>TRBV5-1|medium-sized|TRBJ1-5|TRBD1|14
CASSLTGGNQPQHF
TGCGCCAGCAGCTTGACAGGGGGCAATCAGCCCCAGCATTTT
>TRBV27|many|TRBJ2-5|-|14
CASSLSWRTETQYF
TGTGCCAGCAGTTTGAGTTGGAGAACCGAGACCCAGTACTTC
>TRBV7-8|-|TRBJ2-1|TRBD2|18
CASSLFASGGASYNEQFF
TGTGCCAGCAGCTTATTTGCTAGCGGGGGGGCCTCCTACAATGAGCAGTTCTTC
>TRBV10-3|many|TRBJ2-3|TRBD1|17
CAISSGAGTGVPDTQYF
TGTGCCATCAGCTCTGGGGCCGGGACAGGGGTCCCAGATACGCAGTATTTT
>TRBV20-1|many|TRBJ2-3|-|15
CSASRGAFSTDTQYF
TGCAGTGCCTCGCGGGGAGCTTTTAGCACAGATACGCAGTATTTT
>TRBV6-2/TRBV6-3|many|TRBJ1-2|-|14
CASRLTASNYGYTF
TGTGCCAGCAGACTGACAGCTAGTAACTATGGCTACACCTTC
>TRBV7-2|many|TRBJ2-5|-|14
CASSFPDLGETQYF
TGTGCCAGCAGCTTCCCGGACCTCGGCGAGACCCAGTACTTC